The 6 T cell receptor beta chains in this list originate from one sample, sequenced in a study of Graves' ophthalmopathy and Graves' hyperthyroidism. RNA transcripts were the source from which TCR beta CDR3 regions were amplified. An opening RT-PCR round employed HTBI primers and preceded a second-round multiplex PCR. TCRdb used MiXCR to reprocess the multiplex PCR reads, holding one entry per CDR3 protein. Of over a million distinct CDR3 sequences in the sample, 35% to 40% were seen once. What was sequenced was peripheral blood or thyroid tissue (not recorded which). All receptors derive from an adult man with Graves' hyperthyroidism.

V gene TRBV6-1 combines with J gene TRBJ2-5, with 9 bases fitting TRBD1. CDR1 and CDR2 from the germline V gene are MNHNS and SASEGT. Trimming cost V 5 bases and J 2 bases; bases outside gene matches: 6. The CDR3 contains 15 residues. In nucleotides, the CDR3 is TGTGCCAGCAGTTACGGGACAGGGCATCAAGAGACCCAGTACTTC. Encoded protein: CASSYGTGHQETQYF.

This clonotype has more than one count but fewer than ten. The rearrangement links TRBV19 to TRBJ2-2; D gene uncertain. The V end was cut by 5 bases, the J end by 0 bases, with 10 bases between. Germline V gene lookup returns CDR1 LNHDA and CDR2 SQIVND (reference sequence). CDR3 length: 15 residues. The DNA for the CDR3 is TGTGCCAGTAGTGCCAACCCCACGAACACCGGGGAGCTGTTTTTT. Translation: CASSANPTNTGELFF.

The chain is built from TRBV10-3 and TRBJ1-1; TRBD1 matches 7 bases. This CDR3 is 15 amino acids long. The germline V gene encodes CDR1 ENHRY and CDR2 SYGVKD. V lost 6 bases and J lost 11; bases outside the gene matches: 18. CDR3 region: CAIREGTAQHGSAFF. The CDR3 DNA reads as TGTGCCATCAGAGAGGGGACAGCACAGCATGGTAGTGCTTTCTTT.

The CDR3 loop reads CASSPLDRAYYGYTF. The CDR3 DNA reads as TGTGCCAGCAGTCCCCTAGACAGGGCGTACTATGGCTACACCTTC. The chain joins TRBV6-2 or TRBV6-3 to TRBJ1-2, with 7 bases aligning to TRBD1. The CDR3 totals 15 residues. The V gene's germline CDR1 is MNHEY and CDR2 SVGEGT. Losses at the gene ends were 5 bases for V and 3 bases for J; bases not matched to a gene: 9.

This clonotype was seen repeatedly, ten times or more. This chain uses TRBV6-5 with TRBJ1-1; D unclear. From germline, CDR1 is MNHEY and CDR2 SVGAGI. This CDR3 region has 13 residues. V lost 0 bases, J lost 1 base, and 3 bases lay in between. The CDR3 sequence is CASSYSTNTEAFF. For the CDR3, the DNA is TGTGCCAGCAGTTACTCCACGAACACTGAAGCTTTCTTT.

The CDR3 reads CASRRQGASYSNQPQHF. The DNA of the CDR3 is TGTGCCAGCAGGAGACAGGGGGCGAGTTATAGCAATCAGCCCCAGCATTTT. The chain carries TRBV10-3 and TRBJ1-5; TRBD1 matches 10 bases. Looked up from germline, CDR1 is ENHRY and CDR2 is SYGVKD. The CDR3 runs 17 residues. The V and J ends lost 10 bases and 0 bases, in that order; junction bases with no gene match: 12.